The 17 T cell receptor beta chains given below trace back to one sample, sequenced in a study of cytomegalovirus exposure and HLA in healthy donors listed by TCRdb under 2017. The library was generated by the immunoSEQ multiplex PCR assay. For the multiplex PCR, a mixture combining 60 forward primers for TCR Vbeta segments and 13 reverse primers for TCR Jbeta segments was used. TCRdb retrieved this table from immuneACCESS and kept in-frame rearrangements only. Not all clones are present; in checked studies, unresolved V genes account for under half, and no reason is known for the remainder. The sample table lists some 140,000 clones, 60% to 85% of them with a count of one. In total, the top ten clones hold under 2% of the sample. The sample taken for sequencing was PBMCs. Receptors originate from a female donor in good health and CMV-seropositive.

The chain's CDR3 is CASSPPGQGHSYGYTF. The CDR3 nucleotides are TGTGCCAGCAGCCCCCCGGGACAGGGCCATTCATATGGCTACACCTTC. This chain joins TRBV11-2 and TRBJ1-2, with TRBD1 identical over 9 bases. The CDR3 runs 16 residues. Germline trimming cut 5 bases from V and 5 bases from J; bases unmatched to any gene: 12. The germline CDR1 and CDR2 sequences are SGHAT and FQNNGV.

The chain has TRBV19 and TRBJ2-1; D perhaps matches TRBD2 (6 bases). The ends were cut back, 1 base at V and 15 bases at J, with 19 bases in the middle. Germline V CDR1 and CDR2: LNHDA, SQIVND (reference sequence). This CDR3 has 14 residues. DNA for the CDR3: TGTGCCAGTAGTATAGCGTCTGGGGGGAGAGTGAGGTTCTTC. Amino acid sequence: CASSIASGGRVRFF.

The CDR3 bases are TGTGCCAGCAGAATTGGAGCTAGCGGGGGGAGGAGCACAGATACGCAGTATTTT. As protein: CASRIGASGGRSTDTQYF. This chain links TRBV2 with TRBJ2-3, with 11 bases identical to TRBD2. Germline assignment: CDR1 SNHLY and CDR2 FYNNEI. The CDR3 has 18 amino acids. The trim removed 6 bases at V and 0 bases at J, leaving 11 bases unmatched. The full variable domain, with the rest looked up from reference TRBV2 and TRBJ2-3, is EPEVTQTPSHQVTQMGQEVILRCVPISNHLYFYWYRQILGQKVEFLVSFYNNEISEKSEIFDDQFSVERPDGSNFTLKIRSTKLEDSAMYFCASRIGASGGRSTDTQYFGPGTRLTVL.

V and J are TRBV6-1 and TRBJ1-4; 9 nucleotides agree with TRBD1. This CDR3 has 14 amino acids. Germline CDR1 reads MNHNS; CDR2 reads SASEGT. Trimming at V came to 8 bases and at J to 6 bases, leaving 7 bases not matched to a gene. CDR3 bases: TGTGCCAGCGAGAGACAGGGGGGGGATGAAAAACTGTTTTTT. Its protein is CASERQGGDEKLFF.

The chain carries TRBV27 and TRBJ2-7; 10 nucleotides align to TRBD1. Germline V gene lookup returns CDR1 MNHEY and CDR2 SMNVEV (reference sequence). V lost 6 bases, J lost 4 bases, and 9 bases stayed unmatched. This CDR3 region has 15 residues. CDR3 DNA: TGTGCCAGCAGCCCCTGGGGACAGGGGCCTTACGAGCAGTACTTC. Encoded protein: CASSPWGQGPYEQYF.

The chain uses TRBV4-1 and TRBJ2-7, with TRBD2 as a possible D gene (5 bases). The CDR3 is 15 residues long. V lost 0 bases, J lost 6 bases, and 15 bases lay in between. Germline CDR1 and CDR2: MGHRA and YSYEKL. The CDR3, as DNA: TGCGCCAGCAGCCAAGATCTAGGGAGAGGAGTCGAGCAGTACTTC. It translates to CASSQDLGRGVEQYF.

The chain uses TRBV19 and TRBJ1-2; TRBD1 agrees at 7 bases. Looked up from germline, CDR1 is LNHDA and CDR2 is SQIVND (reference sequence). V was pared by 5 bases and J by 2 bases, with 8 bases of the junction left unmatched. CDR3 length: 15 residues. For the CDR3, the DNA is TGTGCCAGTAGTCTTAAAAGGGGGCGCAACTATGGCTACACCTTC. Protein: CASSLKRGRNYGYTF.

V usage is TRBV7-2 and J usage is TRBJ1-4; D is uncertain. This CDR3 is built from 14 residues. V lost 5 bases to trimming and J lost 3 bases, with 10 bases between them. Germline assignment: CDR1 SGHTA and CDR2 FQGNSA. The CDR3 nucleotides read TGTGCCAGCAGCAGGCAGGATCCTAATGAAAAACTGTTTTTT. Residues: CASSRQDPNEKLFF.

CDR3 residues: CASQNSGANVLTF. Here the CDR3 DNA reads TGTGCCAGCCAGAACTCTGGGGCCAACGTCCTGACTTTC. The rearrangement joins TRBV25-1 to TRBJ2-6; D is ambiguous. Germline-derived CDR1 and CDR2 are MGHDK and SYGVNS. V lost 8 bases to trimming and J lost 0 bases, with 5 bases between them. The CDR3 loop spans 13 amino acids.

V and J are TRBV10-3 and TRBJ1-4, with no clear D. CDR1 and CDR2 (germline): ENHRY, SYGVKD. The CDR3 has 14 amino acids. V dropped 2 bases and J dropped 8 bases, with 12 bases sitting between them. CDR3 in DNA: TGTGCCATCAGTGAGGGCTCCACGAGGGAAAAACTGTTTTTT. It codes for CAISEGSTREKLFF.

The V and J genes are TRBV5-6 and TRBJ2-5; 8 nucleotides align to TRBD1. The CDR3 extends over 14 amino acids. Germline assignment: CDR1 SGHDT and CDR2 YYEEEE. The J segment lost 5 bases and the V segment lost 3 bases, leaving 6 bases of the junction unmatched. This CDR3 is CASSYDRGKETQYF. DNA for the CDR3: TGTGCCAGCAGCTATGACAGGGGAAAGGAGACCCAGTACTTC.

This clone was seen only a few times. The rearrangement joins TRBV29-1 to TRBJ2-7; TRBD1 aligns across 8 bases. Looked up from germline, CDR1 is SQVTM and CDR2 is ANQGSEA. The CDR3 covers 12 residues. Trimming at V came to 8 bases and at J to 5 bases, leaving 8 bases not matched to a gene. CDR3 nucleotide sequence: TGCAGCACCCGACAGGGGCCCAACGAGCAGTACTTC. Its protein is CSTRQGPNEQYF.

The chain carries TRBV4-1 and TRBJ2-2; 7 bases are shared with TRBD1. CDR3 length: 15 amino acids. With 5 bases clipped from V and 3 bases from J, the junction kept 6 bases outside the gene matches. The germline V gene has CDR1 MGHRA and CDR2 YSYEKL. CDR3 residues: CASSSRDRDTGELFF. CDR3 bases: TGCGCCAGCAGCAGCCGGGACAGAGACACCGGGGAGCTGTTTTTT.

For the CDR3, the DNA is TGTGCCAGTATGAGGAGTACGGGACAGCACTACGAGCAGTACTTC. This sequence encodes CASMRSTGQHYEQYF. The genes are TRBV19 and TRBJ2-7, with 7 bases aligning to TRBD1. The germline V gene encodes CDR1 LNHDA and CDR2 SQIVND (reference sequence). Trimming cost V 7 bases and J 3 bases; bases outside gene matches: 12. The CDR3 has 15 residues.

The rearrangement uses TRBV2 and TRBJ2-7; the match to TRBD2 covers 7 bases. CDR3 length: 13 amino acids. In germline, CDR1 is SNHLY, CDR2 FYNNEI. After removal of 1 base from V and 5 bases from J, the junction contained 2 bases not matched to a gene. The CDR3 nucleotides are TGTGCCAGCAGTGAAGGCCTAGCGGACGAGCAGTACTTC. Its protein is CASSEGLADEQYF.

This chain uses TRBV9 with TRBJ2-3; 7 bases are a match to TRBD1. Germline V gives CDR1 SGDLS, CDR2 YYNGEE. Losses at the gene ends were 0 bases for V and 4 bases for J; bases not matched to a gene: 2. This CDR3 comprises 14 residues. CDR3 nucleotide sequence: TGTGCCAGCAGCGTAGTAGGGGGCGCAGATACGCAGTATTTT. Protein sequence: CASSVVGGADTQYF.

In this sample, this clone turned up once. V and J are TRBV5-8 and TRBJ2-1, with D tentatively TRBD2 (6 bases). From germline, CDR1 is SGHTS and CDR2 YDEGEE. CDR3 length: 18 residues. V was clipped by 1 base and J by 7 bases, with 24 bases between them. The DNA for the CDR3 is TGTGCCAGCAGCTTGTGGAGGGCAGGTGGGGGATTTGTGAATGAGCAGTTCTTC. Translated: CASSLWRAGGGFVNEQFF.